This T cell receptor beta chain was observed in a study of T cells in Graves' hyperthyroidism and ophthalmopathy. RNA transcripts were the template for amplifying TCR beta CDR3 regions. First-round RT-PCR targeting the TCR CDR3 was performed with the HTBI primer set. MiXCR, applied by TCRdb to the multiplex PCR reads, yields one record per CDR3 protein. This repertoire shows about 320,000 distinct CDR3 sequences, around a sixth found once; its top ten account for around 35%. This clonotype showed up many times. This CDR3 spans 15 amino acids. Trimming cost V 0 bases and J 1 base, with 11 bases left between them. Germline V gene sequence: CDR1 SGHRS, CDR2 YFSETQ.

The origin of this receptor is a man aged 30-40 years with Graves' hyperthyroidism. Sequencing used blood. The chain couples TRBV5-1 to TRBJ2-7, with D perhaps matching TRBD2 (5 bases). This CDR3 reads CASSLVGVGSYEQYF. CDR3 in DNA: TGCGCCAGCAGCTTGGTGGGAGTTGGGTCCTACGAGCAGTACTTC. Based on the CDR3 plus reference TRBV5-1 and TRBJ2-7, the full variable domain is KAGVTQTPRYLIKTRGQQVTLSCSPISGHRSVSWYQQTPGQGLQFLFEYFSETQRNKGNFPGRFSGRQFSNSRSEMNVSTLELGDSALYLCASSLVGVGSYEQYFGPGTRLTVT.